The 18 T cell receptor beta chains presented below share a single source sample, sequenced in a study of regulatory T cells in long-lasting Graves disease. In building TCR beta libraries, iRepertoire HTBI primers were used together with Arm-PCR of CDR3 regions. MiXCR, run by TCRdb on the multiplex PCR reads, gives a single entry per CDR3 protein. The profile covers about 620,000 distinct CDR3 sequences, with less than 20% appearing a single time and approximately 18% taken by the ten largest. Time point given: newly diagnosed GD, antithyroid drugs for less than 3 months. PBMC RNA was the source of the TCR library. The sample was also reused in another study, on T cells in Graves' hyperthyroidism and ophthalmopathy.

Here the sequenced sample was peripheral blood mononuclear cells (PBMCs), taken at new diagnosis, from a patient treated with antithyroid drugs. Receptors were obtained from a woman aged 25-40 years with Graves disease.

This clonotype was recorded at least ten times. V is TRBV28 and J is TRBJ2-7; D not certain. The V end lost 6 bases, the J end lost 0 bases, and 6 bases lay between the germline ends. Germline V gene sequence: CDR1 MDHEN, CDR2 SYDVKM. The CDR3 spans 12 residues. The CDR3 spells CASRLGSYEQYF. Written as DNA, the CDR3 is TGTGCCAGCAGACTGGGCTCCTACGAGCAGTACTTC.

This clonotype was seen only a few times. This rearrangement joins TRBV5-4 to TRBJ2-3; a weak D match, TRBD1 (6 bases). This CDR3 is 16 amino acids long. V lost 4 bases and J 0 bases, leaving 15 bases between the germline ends. Germline values: CDR1 SGHNT, CDR2 YYREEE (reference sequence). CDR3 region: CASSLRTASSTDTQYF. For the CDR3, the DNA is TGTGCCAGCAGCCTAAGGACAGCCTCGAGCACAGATACGCAGTATTTT.

Note on this clonotype: One end of the junction fails to match germline, which may point to a read error. The chain employs TRBV20-1 and TRBJ2-7, with 9 bases matching TRBD2. The CDR3 has 15 amino acids. The germline V gene encodes CDR1 DFQATT and CDR2 SNEGSKA (reference sequence). The CDR3 DNA is TGCAGTGCGAGAGAAGGGGCTAGCGGGATTTTGGCCCCTTCCTTC. Protein sequence: CSAREGASGILAPSF.

Ten or more counts support this clonotype. This chain joins TRBV11-2 and TRBJ1-2; a possible D gene is TRBD1 (5 bases). Germline V gene lookup returns CDR1 SGHAT and CDR2 FQNNGV. The CDR3 covers 14 residues. The V end lost 1 base, the J end lost 5 bases, and 11 bases lay between the germline ends. Written as DNA, the CDR3 is TGTGCCAGCAGCTTAGGTGGCAGGGATTATGGCTACACCTTC. Protein sequence: CASSLGGRDYGYTF.

This clonotype has at least ten counts. The chain links TRBV12-3 or TRBV12-4 to TRBJ2-7; TRBD2 is a possible D gene (6 bases). CDR3 length: 14 amino acids. The V end lost 6 bases, the J end lost 0 bases, and 12 bases lay between the germline ends. The CDR3 here is CASSGDGSSYEQYF. The CDR3 DNA reads as TGTGCCAGCAGCGGGGACGGGAGCTCCTACGAGCAGTACTTC.

This clonotype was observed a few times. The V and J genes are TRBV2 and TRBJ2-2; D possibly corresponds to TRBD1 (6 bases). Germline V gene data show CDR1 as SNHLY and CDR2 as FYNNEI. There are 12 residues in the CDR3. V dropped 7 bases and J dropped 6 bases, with 9 bases sitting between them. The CDR3 sequence is CASNEGAGELFF. The CDR3 DNA reads as TGTGCCAGCAATGAGGGGGCCGGGGAGCTGTTTTTT.

The V and J genes are TRBV3-1 and TRBJ2-1; 10 positions match TRBD2. Germline V lookup: CDR1 LGHDT, CDR2 YNNKEL (reference sequence). The CDR3 loop spans 17 amino acids. Trimming removed 3 bases from V and 8 bases from J; junction bases left unmatched: 13. For the CDR3, the DNA is TGTGCCAGCAGCCAGGGTTCTAGCGGGAGAGTTTCGGATGAGCAGTTCTTC. Protein product: CASSQGSSGRVSDEQFF.

This clonotype was found many times. The chain carries TRBV7-2 and TRBJ2-1; TRBD1 might be the D (7 bases). V lost 5 bases, J lost 6 bases, and 11 bases lay in between. Germline V gene sequence: CDR1 SGHTA, CDR2 FQGNSA. The CDR3 is made up of 13 amino acids. CDR3 DNA sequence: TGTGCCAGCAGCGCGGGACAGCCCAATGAGCAGTTCTTC. Translated, it gives CASSAGQPNEQFF.

This chain uses TRBV7-9 with TRBJ1-3; 9 nucleotides align to TRBD1. CDR1 and CDR2 from the germline V gene are SEHNR and FQNEAQ (reference sequence). J was trimmed by 13 bases and V by 1 base; bases with no gene match: 5. The CDR3 contains 13 residues. The CDR3 region is CASSLGGQGRIYF. CDR3 nucleotide sequence: TGTGCCAGCAGCTTAGGAGGACAGGGGCGGATATATTTT.

This clonotype came up many times. The rearrangement joins TRBV27 to TRBJ1-1, with 10 positions matching TRBD1. V lost 5 bases to trimming and J lost 5 bases; unmatched junction nucleotides: 5. The length of the CDR3 is 14 residues. Germline V gives CDR1 MNHEY, CDR2 SMNVEV (reference sequence). CDR3: CASSVDRGLTEAFF. The CDR3 DNA is TGTGCCAGCAGTGTTGACAGGGGGCTGACTGAAGCTTTCTTT.

This clonotype occurred a few times. A much larger clone differs from this one at a single base, so this may be a read error. The CDR3 carries no conserved terminal phenylalanine or tryptophan, so it likely arises from a read error. The chain couples TRBV28 to TRBJ1-1, with 8 bases lining up with TRBD1. The CDR3 loop spans 14 amino acids. CDR1 is MDHEN, CDR2 SYDVKM, per germline. The CDR3 is CASSLAGQVTGAFS. The CDR3 DNA reads as TGTGCCAGCAGTTTGGCGGGACAGGTCACTGGAGCTTTCTCT.

V gene TRBV3-1 combines with J gene TRBJ1-6; D remains ambiguous. Germline CDR1 and CDR2: LGHDT and YNNKEL (reference sequence). V lost 4 bases, J lost 4 bases, and 14 bases lay in between. This CDR3 is 16 amino acids long. The CDR3 region has the DNA TGTGCCAGCAGCCCCGATCTGACTGGGTATAATTCACCCCTCCACTTT. Translating it yields CASSPDLTGYNSPLHF.

This clonotype has more than one count but fewer than ten. This chain connects TRBV3-1 to TRBJ2-5; a possible D gene is TRBD1 (5 bases). The CDR3 sequence is 14 residues long. Trimming shortened V by 7 bases and J by 3 bases, and 15 bases separated the two germline ends. Germline lookup yields CDR1 LGHDT and CDR2 YNNKEL (reference sequence). The CDR3 bases are TGTGCCAGCAACGGCAGGGCGGTTAAAGAGACCCAGTACTTC. Translation gives CASNGRAVKETQYF.

The chain couples TRBV7-9 to TRBJ2-3, with 9 bases that match TRBD1. Germline V lookup: CDR1 SEHNR, CDR2 FQNEAQ (reference sequence). V lost 5 bases, J lost 0 bases, and 6 bases stayed unmatched. There are 16 residues in the CDR3. Written as DNA, the CDR3 is TGTGCCAGCAGCCCGACAGGGGGTAGTAGCACAGATACGCAGTATTTT. Translating it yields CASSPTGGSSTDTQYF.

This chain connects TRBV19 to TRBJ2-7; 9 bases map to TRBD1. CDR1 is LNHDA, CDR2 SQIVND, per germline (reference sequence). J gave up 1 base and V 5 bases, and 6 bases lay outside the gene matches. The CDR3 consists of 15 residues. The CDR3 DNA sequence: TGTGCCAGTAGTCGGTCGACAGGGGGATCCTACGAGCAGTACTTC. It translates to CASSRSTGGSYEQYF.

Many counts were recorded for this clonotype. The chain has TRBV5-1 and TRBJ2-1, with no clear D. The V end was cut by 0 bases, the J end by 3 bases, with 7 bases between. Germline V gene lookup returns CDR1 SGHRS and CDR2 YFSETQ. The CDR3 extends over 14 amino acids. The CDR3 DNA reads TGCGCCAGCAGCTTGGGGAACGGCTACAATGAGCAGTTCTTC. This sequence encodes CASSLGNGYNEQFF.

This clonotype has at least ten counts. The chain couples TRBV7-9 to TRBJ2-1, with D maybe TRBD1 (6 bases). With 4 bases removed from V and 0 bases from J, the gap between germline ends came to 13 bases. Germline CDR1 SEHNR, CDR2 FQNEAQ (reference sequence). CDR3 length equals 16 residues. The CDR3 DNA reads TGTGCCAGCAGCTCTTCGACAGGAGGCTCCTACAATGAGCAGTTCTTC. It is translated as CASSSSTGGSYNEQFF.

This clonotype was recorded at least ten times. V usage is TRBV28 and J usage is TRBJ2-7; 8 bases are shared with TRBD2. The V and J ends lost 5 bases and 1 base, in that order; junction bases with no gene match: 10. The CDR3 sequence is 16 residues long. CDR1 MDHEN and CDR2 SYDVKM come from the germline V gene. For the CDR3, the DNA is TGTGCCAGCAGTCACGGACTAGCCTACAGGTCCTACGAGCAGTACTTC. Its protein product is CASSHGLAYRSYEQYF. Complete variable domain (other parts from reference TRBV28 and TRBJ2-7): DVKVTQSSRYLVKRTGEKVFLECVQDMDHENMFWYRQDPGLGLRLIYFSYDVKMKEKGDIPEGYSVSREKKERFSLILESASTNQTSMYLCASSHGLAYRSYEQYFGPGTRLTVT.